Listed below are T cell receptor beta chains from one sample, sequenced in a study of blood T cells in healthy people across ages. TCRdb ran MiXCR on the 5' RACE reads and lists one entry per CDR3 protein. Of more than 1.4 million distinct CDR3 sequences in the sample, approximately 38% were seen once. Specimen: blood. The source of these receptors is a young woman in good health. Both conserved end residues are trimmed from each CDR3. The D gene is left open where the match is weak. Where a row states a size, it is once, few, many or the class of an expanded clone; other rows omit it.

clone size,D gene,J gene,V gene,CDR3 protein
.,.,TRBJ2-1,TRBV21-1,ASSKALSFLSGTCYNEQF
.,.,TRBJ1-1,TRBV4-1,ASSQVGQEAF
.,.,.,TRBV15,ATSRTNRRLFTYEQY
.,TRBD1,TRBJ1-2,TRBV30,AWSRTGENYGYT
.,.,TRBJ2-5,TRBV2,ASSNTGSRYQY
once,.,TRBJ2-3,TRBV7-6,ASSLRKSLGTDTQY
.,TRBD1,TRBJ1-3,TRBV4-1,ASSHHRRTGAGNTIY
.,.,TRBJ2-5,TRBV15,ATSRAPQETQY
.,TRBD1,TRBJ1-2,TRBV4-1,ASSQKAGGTGGYT
few,TRBD2,TRBJ2-5,TRBV6-6,ASSWGLAGVETQY
.,.,TRBJ2-7,TRBV10-2,ASRPDFTEQY
few,.,TRBJ2-4,TRBV25-1,ASSDRRAGIQY
few,.,TRBJ2-7,TRBV5-6,ASSLDITYEQY
.,.,TRBJ2-1,TRBV20-1,SATQRIYNEQF
few,.,.,TRBV9,ASSAHLGVSYEQY
.,TRBD1,TRBJ2-1,TRBV20-1,SAPAGGSTGSYNEQF
.,.,TRBJ1-2,TRBV6-5,ASSYGARYGYT
.,TRBD2,TRBJ2-1,TRBV12-3/TRBV12-4,ASSLVPRGEGQF
.,TRBD2,TRBJ2-3,TRBV12-3/TRBV12-4,ASRYTGTSGSDTQY
.,TRBD2,TRBJ2-5,TRBV7-9,ASSLAGLGYQETQY
.,TRBD2,TRBJ2-5,TRBV20-1,SVRVAGEAETQY
few,TRBD2,TRBJ2-1,TRBV12-3/TRBV12-4,ASSLLLLAGVYNEQF
.,TRBD2,TRBJ2-1,TRBV5-5,ASSAGLAVSYNEQF
.,TRBD1,TRBJ2-7,TRBV15,ATSAGQGYEQY
.,TRBD2,TRBJ2-7,TRBV6-6,ASTKGTSGAYEQY
once,TRBD2,TRBJ2-5,TRBV2,ASKASGKSRTLNEQY
.,.,TRBJ1-2,TRBV20-1,SAAGFSGYT
.,TRBD2,TRBJ2-5,TRBV20-1,SARPGRTSGRNEQY
.,.,TRBJ2-7,TRBV6-5,ASSTRDTSYEQY
once,.,TRBJ2-3,TRBV27,ASTPTDPETDTQY
.,TRBD1,TRBJ1-6,TRBV3-1,ACSQGATGNSPLH
.,.,TRBJ1-1,TRBV12-3/TRBV12-4,ASRDNGGTEAF
.,.,TRBJ2-3,TRBV7-9,ASSRPHVWGAGDTQY
.,TRBD2,TRBJ2-3,TRBV28,ASSLTGTTTDTQY
.,.,TRBJ2-1,TRBV10-3,AITGTPFNEQF